This TCR beta chain appears in the sequencing data of a study of T cell clones after liver transplantation. Study-wide background: Liver transplant recipients had immunosuppression withdrawal attempted within 2 years.

The sample holds one count of this clone. Its cognate antigen is unknown. Study outcomes and limitations: Compared with third party-reactive sequences, donor-reactive ones declined more, independent of withdrawal success. Low donor cell numbers restricted donor-reactive repertoire measurement in two subjects. Migration into the graft, not deletion, may explain lost graft donor-reactive T cells.

V lost 7 bases, J lost 3 bases, and 7 bases stayed unmatched. The CDR3 is 14 residues long. From germline, CDR1 is SGDLS and CDR2 YYNGEE. Here immunoSEQ multiplex PCR was the method, and the copy in TCRdb shows in-frame clones only, minus some. The table shows around 21,000 clones, with approximately 94% occurring only once. This sample comprised CD8+ T cells from blood, obtained less than 26 months after liver transplant. This clonotype originated in a human patient who received a liver transplant. Certain T cells may be donor cells from the graft. The rearrangement links TRBV9 to TRBJ2-1; 7 nucleotides agree with TRBD1. The DNA of the CDR3 is TGTGCCAGCTCTTCCGGGGACAGCTACAATGAGCAGTTCTTC. The encoded protein is CASSSGDSYNEQFF.